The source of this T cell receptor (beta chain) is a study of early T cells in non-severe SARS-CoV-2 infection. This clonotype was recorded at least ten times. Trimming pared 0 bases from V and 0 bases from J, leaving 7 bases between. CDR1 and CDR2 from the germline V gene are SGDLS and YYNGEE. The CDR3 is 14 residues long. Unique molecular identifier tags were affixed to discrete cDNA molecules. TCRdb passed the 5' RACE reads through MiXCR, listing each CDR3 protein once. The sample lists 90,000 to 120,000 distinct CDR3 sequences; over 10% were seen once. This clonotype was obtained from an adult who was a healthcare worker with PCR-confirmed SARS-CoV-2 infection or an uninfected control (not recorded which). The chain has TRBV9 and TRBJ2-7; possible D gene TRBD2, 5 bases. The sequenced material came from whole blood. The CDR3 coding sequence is TGTGCCAGCAGCGTAGGAGGGAGCTCCTACGAGCAGTACTTC. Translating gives CASSVGGSSYEQYF. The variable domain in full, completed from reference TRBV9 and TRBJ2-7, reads DSGVTQTPKHLITATGQRVTLRCSPRSGDLSVYWYQQSLDQGLQFLIQYYNGEERAKGNILERFSAQQFPDLHSELNLSSLELGDSALYFCASSVGGSSYEQYFGPGTRLTVT.